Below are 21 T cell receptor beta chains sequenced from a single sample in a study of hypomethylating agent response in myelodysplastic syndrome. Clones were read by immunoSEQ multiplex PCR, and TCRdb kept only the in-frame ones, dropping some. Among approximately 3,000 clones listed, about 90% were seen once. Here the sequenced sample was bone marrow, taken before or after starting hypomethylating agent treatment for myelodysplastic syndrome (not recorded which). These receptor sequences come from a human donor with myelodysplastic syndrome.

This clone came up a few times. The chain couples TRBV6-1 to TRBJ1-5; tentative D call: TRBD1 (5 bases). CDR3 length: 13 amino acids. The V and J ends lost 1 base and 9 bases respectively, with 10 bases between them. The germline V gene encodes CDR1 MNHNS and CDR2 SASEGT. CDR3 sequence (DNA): TGTGCCAGCAGTGAAGGGGGCGAGAGGCCCCAGCATTTT. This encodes CASSEGGERPQHF.

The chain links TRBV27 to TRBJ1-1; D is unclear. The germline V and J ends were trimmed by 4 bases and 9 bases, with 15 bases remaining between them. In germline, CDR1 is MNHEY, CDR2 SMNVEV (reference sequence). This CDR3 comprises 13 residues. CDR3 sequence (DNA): TGTGCCAGCAGTTCAAGGACGCCCCCCCAAGCTTTCTTT. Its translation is CASSSRTPPQAFF.

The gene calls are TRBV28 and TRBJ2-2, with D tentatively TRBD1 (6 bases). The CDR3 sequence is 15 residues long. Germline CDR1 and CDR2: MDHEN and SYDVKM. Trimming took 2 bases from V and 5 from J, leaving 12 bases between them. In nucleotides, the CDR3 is TGTGCCAGCAGTTTACGGGACACTGTAACCGGGGAGCTGTTTTTT. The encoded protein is CASSLRDTVTGELFF.

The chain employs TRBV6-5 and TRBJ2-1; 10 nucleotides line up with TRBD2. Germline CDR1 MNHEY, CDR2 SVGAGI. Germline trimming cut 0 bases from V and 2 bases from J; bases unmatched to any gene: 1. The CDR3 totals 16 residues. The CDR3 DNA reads TGTGCCAGCAGTTACTCGAGCGGGGGGGCCTACAATGAGCAGTTCTTC. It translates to CASSYSSGGAYNEQFF.

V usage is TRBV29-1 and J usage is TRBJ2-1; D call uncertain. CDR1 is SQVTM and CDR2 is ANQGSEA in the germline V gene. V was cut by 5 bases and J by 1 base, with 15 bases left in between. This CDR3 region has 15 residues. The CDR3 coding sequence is TGCAGCGTTAACGTTCCCTCCTTTTCCTACAATGAGCAGTTCTTC. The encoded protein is CSVNVPSFSYNEQFF.

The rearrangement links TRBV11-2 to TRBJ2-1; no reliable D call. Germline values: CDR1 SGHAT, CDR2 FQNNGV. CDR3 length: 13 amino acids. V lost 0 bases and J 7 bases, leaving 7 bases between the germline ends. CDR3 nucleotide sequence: TGTGCCAGCAGCTTAGATACAGCTAATGAGCAGTTCTTC. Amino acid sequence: CASSLDTANEQFF.

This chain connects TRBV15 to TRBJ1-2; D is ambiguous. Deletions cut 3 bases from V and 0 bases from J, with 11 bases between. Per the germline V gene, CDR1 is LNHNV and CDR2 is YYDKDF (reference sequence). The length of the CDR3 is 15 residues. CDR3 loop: CATSSYPGTNYGYTF. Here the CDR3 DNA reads TGTGCCACCAGCAGTTACCCAGGAACTAACTATGGCTACACCTTC.

The CDR3 reads CASSLASGLDSYEQYF. CDR3 in DNA: TGTGCCAGCAGCCTTGCCAGCGGACTAGACTCCTACGAGCAGTACTTC. The rearrangement joins TRBV7-2 to TRBJ2-7, with TRBD2 identical over 7 bases. The CDR3 is 16 residues long. Unmatched junction bases numbered 10, after V lost 5 bases and J lost 0 bases. CDR1 and CDR2 (germline): SGHTA, FQGNSA.

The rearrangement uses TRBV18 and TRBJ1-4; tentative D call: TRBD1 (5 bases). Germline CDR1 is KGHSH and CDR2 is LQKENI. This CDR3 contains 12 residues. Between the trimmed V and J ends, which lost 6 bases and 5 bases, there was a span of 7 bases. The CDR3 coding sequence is TGTGCCAGCTCGGACAACAATGAAAAACTGTTTTTT. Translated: CASSDNNEKLFF.

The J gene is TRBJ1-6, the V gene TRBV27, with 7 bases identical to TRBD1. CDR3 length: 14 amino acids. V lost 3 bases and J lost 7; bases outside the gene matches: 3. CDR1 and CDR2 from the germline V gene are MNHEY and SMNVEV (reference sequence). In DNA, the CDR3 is TGTGCCAGCAGTTTCGGGACAGACAATTCACCCCTCCACTTT. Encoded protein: CASSFGTDNSPLHF.

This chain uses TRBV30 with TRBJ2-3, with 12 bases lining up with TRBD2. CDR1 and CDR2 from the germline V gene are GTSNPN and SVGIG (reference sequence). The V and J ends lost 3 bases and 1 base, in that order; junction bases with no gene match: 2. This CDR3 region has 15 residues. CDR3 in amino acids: CAWSGTSGRTDTQYF. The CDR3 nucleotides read TGTGCCTGGAGCGGGACTAGCGGGCGCACAGATACGCAGTATTTT. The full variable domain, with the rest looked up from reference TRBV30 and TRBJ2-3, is SQTIHQWPATLVQPVGSPLSLECTVEGTSNPNLYWYRQAAGRGLQLLFYSVGIGQISSEVPQNLSASRPQDRQFILSSKKLLLSDSGFYLCAWSGTSGRTDTQYFGPGTRLTVL.

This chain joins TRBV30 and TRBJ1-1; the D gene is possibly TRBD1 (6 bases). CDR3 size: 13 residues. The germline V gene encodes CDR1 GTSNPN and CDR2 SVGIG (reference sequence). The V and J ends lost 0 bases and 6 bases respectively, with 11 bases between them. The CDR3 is CAWSVLAGAEAFF. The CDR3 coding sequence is TGTGCCTGGAGTGTACTGGCAGGGGCTGAAGCTTTCTTT.

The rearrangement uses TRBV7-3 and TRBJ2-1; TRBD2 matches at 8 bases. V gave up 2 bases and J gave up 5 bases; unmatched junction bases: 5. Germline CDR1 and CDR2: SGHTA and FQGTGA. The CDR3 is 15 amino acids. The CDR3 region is CASSLLVGRDNEQFF. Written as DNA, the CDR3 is TGTGCCAGCAGCTTACTGGTCGGGAGGGACAATGAGCAGTTCTTC.

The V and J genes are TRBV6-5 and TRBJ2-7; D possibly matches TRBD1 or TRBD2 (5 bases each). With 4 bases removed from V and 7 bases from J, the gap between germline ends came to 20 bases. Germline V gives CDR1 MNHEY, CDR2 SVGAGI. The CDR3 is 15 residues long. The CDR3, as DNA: TGTGCCAGCAGTTTGGGACGGGGAGATCAGGAAGAGCAGTACTTC. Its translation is CASSLGRGDQEEQYF.

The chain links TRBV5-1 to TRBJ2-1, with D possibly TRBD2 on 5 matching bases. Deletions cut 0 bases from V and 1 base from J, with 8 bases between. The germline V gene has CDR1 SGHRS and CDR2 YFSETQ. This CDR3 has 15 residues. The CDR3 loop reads CASSLGPGSYNEQFF. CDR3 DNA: TGCGCCAGCAGCTTGGGGCCGGGATCCTACAATGAGCAGTTCTTC.

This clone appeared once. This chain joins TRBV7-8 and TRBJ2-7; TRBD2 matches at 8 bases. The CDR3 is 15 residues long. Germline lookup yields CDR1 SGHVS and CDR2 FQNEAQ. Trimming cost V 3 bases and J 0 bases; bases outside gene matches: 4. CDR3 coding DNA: TGTGCCAGCAGCTTTACTAGCGGCAGCTCCTACGAGCAGTACTTC. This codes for CASSFTSGSSYEQYF.

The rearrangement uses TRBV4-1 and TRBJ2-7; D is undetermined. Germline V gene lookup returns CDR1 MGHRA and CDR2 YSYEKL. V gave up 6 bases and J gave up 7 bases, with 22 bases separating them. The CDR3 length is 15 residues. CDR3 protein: CASSQIPGNSREQYF. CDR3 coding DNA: TGCGCCAGCAGTCAAATTCCTGGGAATTCGCGAGAGCAGTACTTC.

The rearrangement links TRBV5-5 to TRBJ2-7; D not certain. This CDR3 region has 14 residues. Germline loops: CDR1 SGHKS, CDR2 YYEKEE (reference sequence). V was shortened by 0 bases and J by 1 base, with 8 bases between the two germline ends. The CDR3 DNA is TGTGCCAGCAGCTTGGATAGGGCTTCCTACGAGCAGTACTTC. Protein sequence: CASSLDRASYEQYF.

The CDR3 DNA follows: TGTGCCAGCACCCCAGGTGGGGCCAACGTCCTGACTTTC. Translated: CASTPGGANVLTF. The chain has TRBV7-3 and TRBJ2-6; no clear D. The germline V and J ends were trimmed by 7 bases and 3 bases, with 7 bases remaining between them. There are 13 residues in the CDR3. Germline-derived CDR1 and CDR2 are SGHTA and FQGTGA.

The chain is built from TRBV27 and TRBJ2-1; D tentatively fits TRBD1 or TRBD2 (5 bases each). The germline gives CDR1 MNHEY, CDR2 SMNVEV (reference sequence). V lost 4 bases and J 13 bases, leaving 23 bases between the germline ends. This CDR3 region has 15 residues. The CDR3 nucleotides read TGTGCCAGCAGTTCCGAATCCGGGACGCAAGGTGGTCAGTTCTTC. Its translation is CASSSESGTQGGQFF.

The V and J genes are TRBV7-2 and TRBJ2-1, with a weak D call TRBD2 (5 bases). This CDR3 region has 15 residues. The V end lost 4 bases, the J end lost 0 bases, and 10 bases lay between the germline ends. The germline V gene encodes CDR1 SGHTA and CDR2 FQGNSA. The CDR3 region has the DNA TGTGCCAGCAGCTCCAGGAGGAGCTCCTACAATGAGCAGTTCTTC. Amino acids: CASSSRRSSYNEQFF.